This passage covers 12 T cell receptor beta chains from one sample sequenced in a study of blood T cells in healthy people across ages. Combining a sample-barcoded 5' primer with a J-beta primer mix, a second PCR ran for about 6 to 11 cycles. One entry per CDR3 protein, called by TCRdb with MiXCR from the 5' RACE reads. The sample yields approximately 1.5 million distinct CDR3 sequences, 30% to 35% seen once. The sample was blood. The source is a woman aged 30 to 39 in good health.

In this sample, this clonotype turned up a few times. A read error may account for a junction end that differs from germline. The chain couples TRBV5-1 to TRBJ2-3; D gene unclear. The germline gives CDR1 SGHRS, CDR2 YFSETQ. The CDR3 runs 15 residues. The CDR3 is CASSLNVVSTDTQYF. Here the CDR3 DNA reads TGCGCTAGCAGCTTGAACGTAGTTAGCACAGATACGCAGTATTTT.

This chain joins TRBV7-9 and TRBJ2-3; the match to TRBD1 covers 9 bases. CDR1 is SEHNR and CDR2 is FQNEAQ in the germline V gene (reference sequence). The CDR3 sequence is 16 residues long. V lost 5 bases, J lost 3 bases, and 9 bases stayed unmatched. In DNA, the CDR3 is TGTGCCAGCAGCCCCGGGACAGGGATTGGGACAGATACGCAGTATTTT. Residues: CASSPGTGIGTDTQYF.

This clonotype was observed a handful of times. This chain joins TRBV6-5 and TRBJ2-7, with 7 bases identical to TRBD1. There are 14 residues in the CDR3. V gave up 10 bases and J gave up 1 base; unmatched junction bases: 10. CDR1 and CDR2 (germline): MNHEY, SVGAGI. The CDR3 nucleotides are TGTGCCATTCTTCGTCCGGGACAGTCCTACGAGCAGTACTTC. Translated: CAILRPGQSYEQYF.

The chain recombines TRBV28 with TRBJ2-4; 13 bases line up with TRBD2. There are 20 residues in the CDR3. After removal of 4 bases from V and 2 bases from J, the junction contained 14 bases not matched to a gene. Per germline, CDR1 MDHEN and CDR2 SYDVKM. CDR3 coding DNA: TGTGCCAGCAGTTCCTACACTAGCGGGAGGGCCGAATGGTCCAAAAACATTCAGTACTTC. This sequence encodes CASSSYTSGRAEWSKNIQYF.

The CDR3 region is CASSGPLEDEQYF. The CDR3 nucleotides are TGTGCCAGCTCCGGACCCCTGGAGGACGAGCAGTACTTC. V and J are TRBV7-9 and TRBJ2-7, with D possibly being TRBD2 (5 bases). CDR3 length: 13 amino acids. CDR1 and CDR2 (germline): SEHNR, FQNEAQ (reference sequence). V lost 8 bases and J 5 bases, leaving 16 bases between the germline ends.

Details on this clonotype: This may be a read error, as it is one base from a much larger clone. DNA of the CDR3: TGCAGCGTTGTGGGACTAGCGGGTATCTCCTACAATGAGCGGTTCTTC. As protein: CSVVGLAGISYNERFF. The chain recombines TRBV29-1 with TRBJ2-1; 12 bases fit TRBD2. Germline V gives CDR1 SQVTM, CDR2 ANQGSEA. CDR3 length: 16 residues.

Turning to this clonotype: The germline gene is not matched at one end of the junction; a read error may be the cause. The chain is built from TRBV7-9 and TRBJ2-7, with D possibly TRBD1 on 5 matching bases. Per germline, CDR1 SEHNR and CDR2 FQNEAQ (reference sequence). This CDR3 has 13 residues. The CDR3 sequence is CASRRQGSYVQYF. DNA of the CDR3: TGTGCCAGCAGACGCCAGGGCTCCTACGTGCAGTACTTC.

This clonotype turned up a few times. V gene TRBV7-9 combines with J gene TRBJ2-1, with D tentatively TRBD1 or TRBD2 (6 bases each). Trimming took 0 bases from V and 0 from J, leaving 9 bases between them. This CDR3 has 16 amino acids. Germline V lookup: CDR1 SEHNR, CDR2 FQNEAQ (reference sequence). The CDR3 protein is CASSLAWGASYNEQFF. CDR3 in DNA: TGTGCCAGCAGCTTAGCTTGGGGGGCCTCCTACAATGAGCAGTTCTTC.

This clonotype was counted between two and nine times. This rearrangement joins TRBV4-2 to TRBJ2-7; D is possibly TRBD2 (7 bases). The length of the CDR3 is 16 residues. V was clipped by 4 bases and J by 3 bases, with 19 bases between them. In germline, CDR1 is LGHNA, CDR2 YNFKEQ. CDR3 nucleotides: TGTGCCAGCAGCCGCACGATAGGGGGGGGCCTCTACGAGCAGTACTTC. Its protein is CASSRTIGGGLYEQYF.

The genes are TRBV10-3 and TRBJ2-3; 10 bases map to TRBD2. This CDR3 has 16 residues. Germline CDR1 is ENHRY and CDR2 is SYGVKD. Losses at the gene ends were 3 bases for V and 4 bases for J; bases not matched to a gene: 7. For the CDR3, the DNA is TGTGCCATCAGTGAAAATAGCGGGAGGTTCGCAGATACGCAGTATTTT. This encodes CAISENSGRFADTQYF.

This rearrangement joins TRBV7-9 to TRBJ2-1; TRBD2 aligns across 11 bases. This CDR3 has 16 amino acids. CDR1 is SEHNR and CDR2 is FQNEAQ in the germline V gene (reference sequence). V lost 5 bases and J lost 4; bases outside the gene matches: 7. The CDR3 reads CASSPKRLAGYNEQFF. DNA of the CDR3: TGTGCCAGCAGCCCCAAAAGACTAGCGGGGTACAATGAGCAGTTCTTC.

The CDR3: CASSPKGGRSYGYTF. The CDR3 bases are TGTGCCAGCAGCCCCAAAGGGGGCAGAAGCTATGGCTACACCTTC. The chain has TRBV7-9 and TRBJ1-2; 7 bases are shared with TRBD1. The CDR3 is made up of 15 amino acids. Germline CDR1 and CDR2: SEHNR and FQNEAQ (reference sequence). The trim removed 5 bases at V and 4 bases at J, leaving 10 bases unmatched. Using reference TRBV7-9 and TRBJ1-2 for the parts outside the CDR3, the full variable domain is DTGVSQNPRHKITKRGQNVTFRCDPISEHNRLYWYRQTLGQGPEFLTYFQNEAQLEKSRLLSDRFSAERPKGSFSTLEIQRTEQGDSAMYLCASSPKGGRSYGYTFGSGTRLTVV.